These 17 T cell receptor beta chains were sequenced from one sample in a study of T cells in Graves' hyperthyroidism and ophthalmopathy. TCR beta CDR3 regions were amplified from RNA. Primed by the HTBI set, a first-round RT-PCR was run on the TCR CDR3. TCRdb recomputed calls from the multiplex PCR reads with MiXCR, one row per CDR3 protein. The sample shows about 380,000 distinct CDR3 sequences, approximately 15% of them seen only once. Sequenced: blood. All receptors come from an older woman with Graves' hyperthyroidism.

This clonotype has a handful of counts. V gene TRBV6-1 combines with J gene TRBJ2-3; 11 bases align to TRBD2. Looked up from germline, CDR1 is MNHNS and CDR2 is SASEGT. V dropped 6 bases and J dropped 4; count of bases not matched to a gene: 9. CDR3 size: 16 residues. CDR3 coding DNA: TGTGCCAGCAGCAAATCCTTAGCGGGAGGGGCAGATACGCAGTATTTT. This codes for CASSKSLAGGADTQYF.

This clonotype has ten or more counts. V gene TRBV5-1 combines with J gene TRBJ1-5, with a tentative D call TRBD1 (5 bases). Germline V gene data show CDR1 as SGHRS and CDR2 as YFSETQ. This CDR3 contains 16 residues. V shed 0 bases and J shed 2 bases, with 12 bases lying between them. CDR3 sequence (DNA): TGCGCCAGCAGCTTGGGAACCAGGGTTGGCAATCAGCCCCAGCATTTT. Translating gives CASSLGTRVGNQPQHF.

In its sample, this clonotype was seen many times. The chain links TRBV2 to TRBJ1-2; 7 bases are shared with TRBD1. Germline lookup yields CDR1 SNHLY and CDR2 FYNNEI. V lost 6 bases, J lost 6 bases, and 4 bases stayed unmatched. The CDR3 is 12 amino acids. CDR3 in amino acids: CASRLTGNGYTF. The CDR3 DNA follows: TGTGCCAGCAGGCTGACAGGGAATGGCTACACCTTC.

The chain uses TRBV29-1 and TRBJ2-7; D assignment may be TRBD1 or TRBD2 (5 bases each). V was pared by 6 bases and J by 5 bases, with 20 bases between. Germline-derived CDR1 and CDR2 are SQVTM and ANQGSEA. CDR3 length: 14 amino acids. In DNA form, the CDR3 reads TGCAGCGTCATGAGCGGTGGGGCTGGCCACGAGCAGTACTTC. It encodes CSVMSGGAGHEQYF.

This clonotype was counted between two and nine times. CDR3 sequence: CASSQDVRNQYYEQYF. CDR3 bases: TGCGCCAGCAGCCAAGATGTGAGAAACCAATACTACGAGCAGTACTTC. J is TRBJ2-7 and V is TRBV4-1; D ambiguous. There are 16 residues in the CDR3. V was clipped by 0 bases and J by 3 bases, with 15 bases between them. CDR1 is MGHRA and CDR2 is YSYEKL in the germline V gene.

This clonotype was seen ten or more times. This sequence joins TRBV11-2 and TRBJ2-7; D possibly corresponds to TRBD1 (6 bases). V lost 4 bases to trimming and J lost 5 bases, with 12 bases between them. The germline V gene has CDR1 SGHAT and CDR2 FQNNGV. The CDR3 spans 13 residues. The CDR3 DNA reads as TGTGCCAGCAGCTCCTACAGGGTGGACGAGCAGTACTTC. It codes for CASSSYRVDEQYF.

This clonotype appeared many times. The V and J genes are TRBV4-1 and TRBJ2-3; TRBD1 aligns across 8 bases. CDR3 length: 15 amino acids. Germline CDR1 reads MGHRA; CDR2 reads YSYEKL. Trimming cost V 2 bases and J 4 bases; bases outside gene matches: 5. CDR3 bases: TGCGCCAGCAGCCAAAGACAGGGGATCCCAGATACGCAGTATTTT. It codes for CASSQRQGIPDTQYF.

This clonotype came up a few times. The rearrangement uses TRBV11-2 and TRBJ1-6, with D unclear. The CDR3 totals 16 residues. Looked up from germline, CDR1 is SGHAT and CDR2 is FQNNGV. Trimming removed 5 bases at V and 5 bases at J, with 16 bases between. The CDR3 DNA reads as TGTGCCAGCAGCCGTGCCACGTCCGTTAATAATTCACCCCTCCACTTT. Protein sequence: CASSRATSVNNSPLHF.

This clonotype showed up just a few times. V gene TRBV5-1 combines with J gene TRBJ2-7; 9 bases fit TRBD1. V lost 4 bases, J lost 5 bases, and 7 bases stayed unmatched. This CDR3 comprises 14 residues. CDR1 and CDR2 from the germline V gene are SGHRS and YFSETQ. CDR3 amino acids: CASSPTGGYDEQYF. The CDR3 bases are TGCGCCAGCAGCCCAACAGGGGGCTACGACGAGCAGTACTTC.

The chain links TRBV20-1 to TRBJ2-1; tentative D call: TRBD2 (6 bases). The V end lost 1 base, the J end lost 8 bases, and 9 bases lay between the germline ends. The CDR3 sequence is 12 residues long. CDR1 DFQATT and CDR2 SNEGSKA come from the germline V gene (reference sequence). Here the CDR3 DNA reads TGCAGTGCTAGAGTACTAGCAGATGAGCAGTTCTTC. Translated: CSARVLADEQFF.

This clonotype occurred many times. The chain joins TRBV11-2 to TRBJ1-2; no definite D call. The germline V gene encodes CDR1 SGHAT and CDR2 FQNNGV. V was shortened by 0 bases and J by 5 bases, with 13 bases between the two germline ends. The CDR3 sequence is 15 residues long. CDR3 DNA: TGTGCCAGCAGCTTAGATCAGGCAGGAAGTTATGGCTACACCTTC. Translation: CASSLDQAGSYGYTF.

This clonotype was detected only a few times. The gene calls are TRBV24-1 and TRBJ1-5, with D possibly TRBD1 on 6 matching bases. V lost 4 bases, J lost 2 bases, and 11 bases lay in between. Germline V gene lookup returns CDR1 KGHDR and CDR2 SFDVKD. The CDR3 is 15 residues long. The CDR3 DNA reads as TGTGCCACCAGTGAAAAAGGGGGTGGCAATCAGCCCCAGCATTTT. It is translated as CATSEKGGGNQPQHF.

The sample holds many counts of this clonotype. V is TRBV2 and J is TRBJ2-1; D call uncertain. The V gene lost 6 bases and the J gene lost 4 bases, with 4 bases spanning the gap. Germline lookup yields CDR1 SNHLY and CDR2 FYNNEI. CDR3 length: 11 residues. The CDR3 bases are TGTGCCAGCAGGGGGTACAATGAGCAGTTCTTC. Amino acid sequence: CASRGYNEQFF.

The rearrangement joins TRBV24-1 to TRBJ1-3; 9 bases align to TRBD1. J lost 6 bases, V lost 2 bases, and 4 bases had no gene match. Germline lookup yields CDR1 KGHDR and CDR2 SFDVKD. The CDR3 loop spans 15 amino acids. The CDR3 nucleotides read TGTGCCACCAGTGATTCCGGGACAGGGTCAAACACCATATATTTT. Protein product: CATSDSGTGSNTIYF.

This chain links TRBV29-1 with TRBJ2-5; perhaps TRBD1 as D (6 bases). Trimming shortened V by 7 bases and J by 1 base, and 13 bases separated the two germline ends. CDR1 and CDR2 (germline): SQVTM, ANQGSEA. The length of the CDR3 is 13 residues. CDR3 nucleotide sequence: TGCAGCGCGAAACAGGGACCCCAAGAGACCCAGTACTTC. Protein sequence: CSAKQGPQETQYF.

Of note for this clonotype: The CDR3 carries no conserved terminal phenylalanine or tryptophan, so it likely arises from a read error. The genes are TRBV10-3 and TRBJ1-2; TRBD1 might be the D (6 bases). From germline, CDR1 is ENHRY and CDR2 SYGVKD. The CDR3 spans 15 residues. V was pared by 4 bases and J by 4 bases, with 16 bases between. CDR3 in amino acids: CAISGGDTSSYGYTL. CDR3 nucleotide sequence: TGTGCCATCAGTGGGGGGGACACCTCGAGCTATGGCTACACCCTC.

The sample holds many counts of this clonotype. The rearrangement links TRBV3-1 to TRBJ1-1; possibly TRBD1 for D (6 bases). The germline V and J ends were trimmed by 0 bases and 7 bases, with 12 bases remaining between them. This CDR3 contains 14 residues. The V gene's germline CDR1 is LGHDT and CDR2 YNNKEL (reference sequence). CDR3 amino acids: CASSQDAGGSEAFF. The DNA of the CDR3 is TGTGCCAGCAGCCAAGATGCTGGGGGCAGTGAAGCTTTCTTT.